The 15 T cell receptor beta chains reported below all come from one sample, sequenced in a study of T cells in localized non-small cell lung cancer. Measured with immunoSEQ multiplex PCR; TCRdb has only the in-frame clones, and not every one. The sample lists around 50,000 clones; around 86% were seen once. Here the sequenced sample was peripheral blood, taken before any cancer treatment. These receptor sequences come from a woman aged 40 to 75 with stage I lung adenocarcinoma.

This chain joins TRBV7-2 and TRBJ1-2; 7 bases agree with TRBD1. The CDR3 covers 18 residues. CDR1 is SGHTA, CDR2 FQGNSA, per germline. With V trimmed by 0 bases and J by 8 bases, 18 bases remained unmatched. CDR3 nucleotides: TGTGCCAGCAGCTTAGCGAGGAGACAGGGAGGCCCCCTAGGCGGCTACACCTTC. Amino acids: CASSLARRQGGPLGGYTF.

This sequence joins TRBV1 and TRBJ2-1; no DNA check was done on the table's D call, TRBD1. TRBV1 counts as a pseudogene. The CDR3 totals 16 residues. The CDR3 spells CTSSQDRRTSYNEQFF. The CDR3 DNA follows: TGCACCAGCAGCCAAGATCGACGGACATCCTACAATGAGCAGTTCTTC.

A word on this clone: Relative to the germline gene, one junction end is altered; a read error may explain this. The CDR3 nucleotides are TGTGCTAGCAGCTTAGCGGGGGCGGCCGAGCAGTACTTC. The encoded protein is CASSLAGAAEQYF. This sequence joins TRBV7-7 and TRBJ2-7; TRBD2 agrees at 9 bases. The CDR3 loop spans 13 amino acids. Looked up from germline, CDR1 is SSHAT and CDR2 is FNYEAQ (reference sequence).

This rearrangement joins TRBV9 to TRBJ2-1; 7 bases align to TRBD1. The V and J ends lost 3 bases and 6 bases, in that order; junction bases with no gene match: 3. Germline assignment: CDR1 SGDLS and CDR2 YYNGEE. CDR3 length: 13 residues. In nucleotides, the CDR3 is TGTGCCAGCAGCGCCCGGACAGGCAATGAGCAGTTCTTC. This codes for CASSARTGNEQFF. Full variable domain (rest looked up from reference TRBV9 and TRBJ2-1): DSGVTQTPKHLITATGQRVTLRCSPRSGDLSVYWYQQSLDQGLQFLIQYYNGEERAKGNILERFSAQQFPDLHSELNLSSLELGDSALYFCASSARTGNEQFFGPGTRLTVL.

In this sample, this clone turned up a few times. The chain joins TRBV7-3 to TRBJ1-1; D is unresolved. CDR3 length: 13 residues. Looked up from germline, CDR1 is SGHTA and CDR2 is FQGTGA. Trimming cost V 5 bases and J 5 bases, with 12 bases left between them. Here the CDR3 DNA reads TGTGCCAGCAGCCTAGGGCTGGGGACTGAAGCTTTCTTT. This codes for CASSLGLGTEAFF.

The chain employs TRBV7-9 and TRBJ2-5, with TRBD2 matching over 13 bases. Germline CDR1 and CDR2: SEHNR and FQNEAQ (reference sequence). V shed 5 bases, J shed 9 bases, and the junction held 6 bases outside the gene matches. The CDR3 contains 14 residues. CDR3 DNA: TGTGCCAGCAGCCCGGGGACTAGCGGGGAGCCCCAGTACTTC. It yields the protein CASSPGTSGEPQYF.

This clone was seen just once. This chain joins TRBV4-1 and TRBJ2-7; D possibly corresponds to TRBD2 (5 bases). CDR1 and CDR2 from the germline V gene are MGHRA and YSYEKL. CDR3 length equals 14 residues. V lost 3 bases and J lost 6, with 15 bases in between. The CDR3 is CASSHADFASEQYF. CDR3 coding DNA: TGCGCCAGCAGCCATGCGGACTTCGCCAGCGAGCAGTACTTC.

This chain's CDR3 is CASSLKQEGEKLFF. As DNA, the CDR3 is TGTGCCAGCAGCTTGAAACAGGAGGGAGAAAAACTGTTTTTT. The rearrangement links TRBV5-4 to TRBJ1-4; D is perhaps TRBD1 (5 bases). The CDR3 contains 14 residues. Germline values: CDR1 SGHNT, CDR2 YYREEE (reference sequence). V was trimmed by 1 base and J by 8 bases, leaving 12 bases between them.

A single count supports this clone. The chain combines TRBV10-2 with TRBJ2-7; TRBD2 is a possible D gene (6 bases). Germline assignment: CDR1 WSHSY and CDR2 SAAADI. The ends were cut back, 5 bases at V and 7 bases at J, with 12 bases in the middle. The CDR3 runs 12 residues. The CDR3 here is CASSILAGEQYF. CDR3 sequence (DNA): TGCGCCAGCAGTATCCTGGCGGGGGAGCAGTACTTC.

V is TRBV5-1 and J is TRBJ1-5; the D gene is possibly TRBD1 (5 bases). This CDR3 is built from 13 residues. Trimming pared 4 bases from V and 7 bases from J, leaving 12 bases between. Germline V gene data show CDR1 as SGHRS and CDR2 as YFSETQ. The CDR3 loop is CASSQDIRQPQHF. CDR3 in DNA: TGCGCCAGCAGCCAGGACATTCGGCAGCCCCAGCATTTT.

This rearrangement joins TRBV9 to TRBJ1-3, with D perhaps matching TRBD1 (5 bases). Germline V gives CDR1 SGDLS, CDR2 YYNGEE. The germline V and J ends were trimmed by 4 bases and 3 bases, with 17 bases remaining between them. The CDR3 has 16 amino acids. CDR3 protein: CASSTGRGTLGNTIYF. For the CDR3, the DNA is TGTGCCAGCAGCACAGGCAGAGGGACGCTTGGAAACACCATATATTTT.

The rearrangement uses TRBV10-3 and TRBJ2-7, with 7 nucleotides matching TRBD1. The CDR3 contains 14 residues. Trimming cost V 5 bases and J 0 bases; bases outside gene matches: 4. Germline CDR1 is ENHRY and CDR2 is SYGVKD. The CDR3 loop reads CAISPGTVSYEQYF. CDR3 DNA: TGTGCCATCAGTCCCGGGACAGTCTCCTACGAGCAGTACTTC.

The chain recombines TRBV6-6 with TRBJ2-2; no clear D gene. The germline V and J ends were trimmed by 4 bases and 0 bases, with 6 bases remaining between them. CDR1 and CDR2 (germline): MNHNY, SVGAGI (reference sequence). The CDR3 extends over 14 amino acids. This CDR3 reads CASSSVSNTGELFF. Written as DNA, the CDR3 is TGTGCCAGCAGTTCCGTCTCGAACACCGGGGAGCTGTTTTTT.

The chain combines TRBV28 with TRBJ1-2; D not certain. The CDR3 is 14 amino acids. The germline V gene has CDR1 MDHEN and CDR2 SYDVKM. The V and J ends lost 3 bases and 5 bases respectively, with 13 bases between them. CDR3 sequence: CASSLIKGAYGYTF. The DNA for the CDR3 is TGTGCCAGCAGTTTGATAAAGGGTGCATATGGCTACACCTTC.

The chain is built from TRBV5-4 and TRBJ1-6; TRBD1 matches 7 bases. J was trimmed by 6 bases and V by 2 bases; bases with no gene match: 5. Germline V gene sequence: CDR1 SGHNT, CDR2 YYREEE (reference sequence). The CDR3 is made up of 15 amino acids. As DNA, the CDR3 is TGTGCCAGCAGCTTCGAGACAGGGACTAATTCACCCCTCCACTTT. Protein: CASSFETGTNSPLHF. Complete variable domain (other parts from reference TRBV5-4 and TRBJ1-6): ETGVTQSPTHLIKTRGQQVTLRCSSQSGHNTVSWYQQALGQGPQFIFQYYREEENGRGNFPPRFSGLQFPNYSSELNVNALELDDSALYLCASSFETGTNSPLHFGNGTRLTVT.